A single sample is the source of the 14 T cell receptor beta chains below, sequenced in a study of identical twins. TCRdb re-derived calls from the 5' RACE reads in MiXCR, one entry per CDR3 protein. The table includes just over 500,000 distinct CDR3 sequences, around 20% detected once. The same sample was also studied in work on T cells expressing NK-cell markers.

Sequenced input: CD4+ T cells sorted from blood. All receptors derive from a woman aged 18-29 years in good health.

J is TRBJ2-3 and V is TRBV7-9; TRBD2 is a possible D gene (5 bases). CDR1 is SEHNR and CDR2 is FQNEAQ in the germline V gene (reference sequence). The CDR3 contains 13 residues. V was clipped by 1 base and J by 6 bases, with 8 bases between them. The CDR3 bases are TGTGCCAGCAGCTTAGGGACTGGGGATACGCAGTATTTT. Translation gives CASSLGTGDTQYF.

Here the CDR3 DNA reads TGCAGTGCTAGACCCCTAGCGGGAGGACGGTACGAGCAGTACTTC. Its translation: CSARPLAGGRYEQYF. V and J are TRBV20-1 and TRBJ2-7; TRBD2 matches at 11 bases. Germline V gene sequence: CDR1 DFQATT, CDR2 SNEGSKA (reference sequence). V lost 2 bases and J lost 4; bases outside the gene matches: 7. This CDR3 is built from 15 residues.

The rearrangement joins TRBV18 to TRBJ1-1; D not resolved. V was shortened by 6 bases and J by 4 bases, with 12 bases between the two germline ends. Germline assignment: CDR1 KGHSH and CDR2 LQKENI. The CDR3 is 13 amino acids. In DNA, the CDR3 is TGTGCCAGCTCTCTGGACGAGGGCACTGAAGCTTTCTTT. Translated, it gives CASSLDEGTEAFF.

The gene calls are TRBV20-1 and TRBJ2-1; 11 positions agree with TRBD2. There are 13 residues in the CDR3. Germline-derived CDR1 and CDR2 are DFQATT and SNEGSKA (reference sequence). J lost 8 bases, V lost 7 bases, and 7 bases had no gene match. The CDR3, as DNA: TGCAGTGTAGGCACTAGCGGGAGAGATGAGCAGTTCTTC. Amino acids: CSVGTSGRDEQFF.

The gene calls are TRBV2 and TRBJ2-1, with D perhaps assigned TRBD1 or TRBD2 (5 bases each). The V and J ends lost 2 bases and 12 bases respectively, with 17 bases between them. In germline, CDR1 is SNHLY, CDR2 FYNNEI. The CDR3 is 14 amino acids. The CDR3, as DNA: TGTGCCAGCAGTGAACGAACGGGGCAGGGTGGGCAGTTCTTC. Its protein is CASSERTGQGGQFF.

The chain couples TRBV7-9 to TRBJ2-1, with TRBD1 matching 10 bases. Trimming took 5 bases from V and 8 from J; bases not matched to a gene: 12. CDR3 length: 16 residues. The V gene's germline CDR1 is SEHNR and CDR2 FQNEAQ (reference sequence). The CDR3 reads CASSPRQGAEPYEQFF. In DNA form, the CDR3 reads TGTGCCAGCAGCCCGAGACAGGGGGCTGAACCGTATGAGCAGTTCTTC.

This chain links TRBV7-2 with TRBJ2-5; TRBD1 might be the D (6 bases). The CDR3 runs to 14 residues. V lost 7 bases to trimming and J lost 6 bases, with 18 bases between them. Germline CDR1 SGHTA, CDR2 FQGNSA. Here the CDR3 reads CASTPKWGPQTQYF. The CDR3 DNA is TGTGCCAGCACCCCTAAATGGGGGCCCCAGACCCAGTACTTC.

The V call is TRBV30, the J call TRBJ2-7, with TRBD1 identical over 9 bases. This CDR3 spans 13 amino acids. Germline values: CDR1 GTSNPN, CDR2 SVGIG (reference sequence). With V trimmed by 1 base and J by 3 bases, 1 base remained unmatched. CDR3 DNA: TGTGCCTGGAGTGGACAGGGGGGCTACGAGCAGTACTTC. This gives the protein CAWSGQGGYEQYF. Together with reference TRBV30 and TRBJ2-7, the CDR3 gives the full variable domain: SQTIHQWPATLVQPVGSPLSLECTVEGTSNPNLYWYRQAAGRGLQLLFYSVGIGQISSEVPQNLSASRPQDRQFILSSKKLLLSDSGFYLCAWSGQGGYEQYFGPGTRLTVT.

The gene calls are TRBV7-2 and TRBJ1-2; a weak D match, TRBD1 (6 bases). This CDR3 contains 11 residues. Germline assignment: CDR1 SGHTA and CDR2 FQGNSA. The germline V and J ends were trimmed by 2 bases and 13 bases, with 11 bases remaining between them. The CDR3 reads CASSLTGRGTF. The CDR3 DNA sequence: TGTGCCAGCAGCTTAACAGGGAGGGGCACCTTC.

This clonotype was counted a few times. The chain links TRBV20-1 to TRBJ2-7, with 8 positions matching TRBD2. Unmatched junction bases numbered 20, after V lost 2 bases and J lost 5 bases. Looked up from germline, CDR1 is DFQATT and CDR2 is SNEGSKA (reference sequence). The CDR3 is made up of 18 amino acids. The CDR3 region is CSARSLVSSGTSINEQYF. CDR3 DNA sequence: TGCAGTGCTAGATCGTTAGTTAGTTCAGGGACTAGTATTAACGAGCAGTACTTC.

This clonotype was counted at least ten times. V is TRBV7-2 and J is TRBJ2-3, with 8 nucleotides matching TRBD1. With V trimmed by 4 bases and J by 4 bases, 4 bases remained unmatched. The CDR3 has 14 residues. CDR1 is SGHTA and CDR2 is FQGNSA in the germline V gene. As DNA, the CDR3 is TGTGCCAGCAGCTCAGGGGGCGCACCAGATACGCAGTATTTT. Translation: CASSSGGAPDTQYF.

The J gene is TRBJ2-1, the V gene TRBV20-1; TRBD1 matches at 9 bases. The ends lost 6 bases at V and 3 bases at J; junction bases unmatched: 9. The CDR3 is made up of 15 amino acids. CDR1 and CDR2 from the germline V gene are DFQATT and SNEGSKA (reference sequence). The CDR3 DNA is TGCAGTGCCCCCCCCGACAGGGGGGTCTACAATGAGCAGTTCTTC. It codes for CSAPPDRGVYNEQFF.

This clonotype has only a few counts. The chain has TRBV5-5 and TRBJ2-3; D may match TRBD1 or TRBD2 (5 bases each). This CDR3 comprises 16 residues. The germline V gene encodes CDR1 SGHKS and CDR2 YYEKEE (reference sequence). The V gene lost 4 bases and the J gene lost 2 bases, with 17 bases spanning the gap. The CDR3 DNA follows: TGTGCCAGCAGCCCCGGGACCCCGCAATTCACAGATACGCAGTATTTT. Its translation is CASSPGTPQFTDTQYF.

With respect to this clonotype: The conserved final phenylalanine or tryptophan is absent from the CDR3, which likely points to a read error. The chain carries TRBV20-1 and TRBJ2-7; TRBD2 aligns across 9 bases. Germline values: CDR1 DFQATT, CDR2 SNEGSKA (reference sequence). This CDR3 contains 13 residues. The CDR3 DNA reads as TGCAGCACCGGGGGTAGCGGGAGCTACGAGCAGTACATC. Translating it yields CSTGGSGSYEQYI.